The 29 T cell receptor beta chains in this list originate from one sample, sequenced in a study of blood T cell repertoires in COVID-19. Only in-frame clones appear in the TCRdb table, and some are missing; sequencing was by immunoSEQ multiplex PCR. The sample yields around 140,000 clones, around 86% seen once. Input material: peripheral blood. These receptors were taken from a human donor in a cohort sampled during active COVID-19.

The rearrangement links TRBV6-2 or TRBV6-3 to TRBJ2-5; maybe TRBD1 (6 bases). CDR3 length: 18 residues. Germline V gene lookup returns CDR1 MNHEY and CDR2 SVGEGT. The germline V and J ends were trimmed by 6 bases and 4 bases, with 27 bases remaining between them. The DNA for the CDR3 is TGTGCCAGCAGCCCCAGAAGTTGGGGGCCACGGTGTCCAGAGACCCAGTACTTC. Amino acids: CASSPRSWGPRCPETQYF.

The chain combines TRBV7-3 with TRBJ1-2; 9 bases are a match to TRBD1. CDR3 size: 16 residues. In germline, CDR1 is SGHTA, CDR2 FQGTGA. J lost 1 base, V lost 3 bases, and 6 bases had no gene match. The CDR3 region has the DNA TGTGCCAGCAGCTTCACAGGGGGCGAAAATAACTATGGCTACACCTTC. It translates to CASSFTGGENNYGYTF. Using reference TRBV7-3 and TRBJ1-2 for the parts outside the CDR3, the full variable domain is GAGVSQTPSNKVTEKGKYVELRCDPISGHTALYWYRQSLGQGPEFLIYFQGTGAADDSGLPNDRFFAVRPEGSVSTLKIQRTERGDSAVYLCASSFTGGENNYGYTFGSGTRLTVV.

V gene TRBV18 combines with J gene TRBJ2-3; possibly TRBD1 for D (5 bases). From germline, CDR1 is KGHSH and CDR2 LQKENI. Trimming left V 3 bases short and J 0 bases short, with 10 bases between. The length of the CDR3 is 15 residues. DNA for the CDR3: TGTGCCAGCTCACCTGAAGGGGTTAGCACAGATACGCAGTATTTT. Its translation: CASSPEGVSTDTQYF.

By share of the sample, this clone is medium-sized. The chain recombines TRBV4-3 with TRBJ2-7, with D unclear. CDR1 LGHNA and CDR2 YSLEER come from the germline V gene. The CDR3 has 15 residues. Trimming took 0 bases from V and 2 from J, leaving 11 bases between them. The CDR3 coding sequence is TGCGCCAGCAGCCAAGATCCCCAGGCCGCCTACGAGCAGTACTTC. This codes for CASSQDPQAAYEQYF.

The chain is built from TRBV28 and TRBJ2-7; possible D gene TRBD1, 5 bases. Trimming pared 7 bases from V and 3 bases from J, leaving 19 bases between. This CDR3 is 15 amino acids long. Per germline, CDR1 MDHEN and CDR2 SYDVKM. CDR3 region: CASTSADKLGYEQYF. CDR3 nucleotide sequence: TGTGCCAGCACCTCGGCGGACAAGCTCGGCTACGAGCAGTACTTC.

The chain combines TRBV5-4 with TRBJ2-7; possibly TRBD1 for D (6 bases). V lost 3 bases and J 1 base, leaving 17 bases between the germline ends. CDR1 is SGHNT, CDR2 YYREEE, per germline (reference sequence). The CDR3 runs to 16 residues. The CDR3 loop is CASSSKTGEQSYEQYF. The CDR3, as DNA: TGTGCCAGCAGCTCCAAGACAGGTGAGCAATCCTACGAGCAGTACTTC.

The rearrangement uses TRBV28 and TRBJ1-1; D is perhaps TRBD1 (6 bases). Trimming took 6 bases from V and 8 from J, leaving 10 bases between them. The CDR3 has 11 residues. CDR1 MDHEN and CDR2 SYDVKM come from the germline V gene. This CDR3 is CASRTGYEAFF. DNA for the CDR3: TGTGCCAGCAGAACAGGGTACGAAGCTTTCTTT.

The rearrangement links TRBV28 to TRBJ1-1; D remains ambiguous. The CDR3 runs 14 residues. The V end was cut by 2 bases, the J end by 0 bases, with 7 bases between. Germline V lookup: CDR1 MDHEN, CDR2 SYDVKM. Here the CDR3 reads CASSLTPMNTEAFF. In nucleotides, the CDR3 is TGTGCCAGCAGTTTAACACCCATGAACACTGAAGCTTTCTTT.

The gene calls are TRBV11-2 and TRBJ1-2; TRBD1 agrees at 7 bases. Unmatched junction bases numbered 9, after V lost 4 bases and J lost 4 bases. This CDR3 has 15 amino acids. Germline V gene sequence: CDR1 SGHAT, CDR2 FQNNGV. The CDR3, as DNA: TGTGCCAGCAGCTCCCCGGAACAGGGGTTCTATGGCTACACCTTC. This gives the protein CASSSPEQGFYGYTF.

This clone was found a few times. V usage is TRBV9 and J usage is TRBJ2-2; no clear D gene. This CDR3 comprises 11 residues. Germline CDR1 SGDLS, CDR2 YYNGEE. The germline V and J ends were trimmed by 0 bases and 8 bases, with 2 bases remaining between them. The CDR3 coding sequence is TGTGCCAGCAGCGTAGCTGGGGAGCTGTTTTTT. Protein product: CASSVAGELFF.

J is TRBJ2-7 and V is TRBV24-1; D may be TRBD1 (6 bases). The CDR3 loop spans 14 amino acids. The V gene lost 2 bases and the J gene lost 2 bases, with 9 bases spanning the gap. In germline, CDR1 is KGHDR, CDR2 SFDVKD. The CDR3 region is CATSDSRTAYEQYF. In DNA, the CDR3 is TGTGCCACCAGTGATTCGAGGACAGCCTACGAGCAGTACTTC.

This clone is a singleton in its sample. The V call is TRBV4-1, the J call TRBJ2-1; D might be TRBD1 (5 bases). Between the trimmed V and J ends, which lost 1 base and 5 bases, there was a span of 12 bases. CDR1 MGHRA and CDR2 YSYEKL come from the germline V gene. CDR3 size: 15 residues. CDR3 bases: TGCGCCAGCAGCCAAGTAAGGACACCTAACAATGAGCAGTTCTTC. It is translated as CASSQVRTPNNEQFF.

The gene calls are TRBV6-2 or TRBV6-3 and TRBJ1-2; D might be TRBD1 (5 bases). The germline V gene has CDR1 MNHEY and CDR2 SVGEGT. This CDR3 is 14 amino acids long. Trimming cost V 0 bases and J 6 bases, with 11 bases left between them. The CDR3 DNA is TGTGCCAGCAGTTACTCGGGGCGGACAAATGGCTACACCTTC. Its translation is CASSYSGRTNGYTF.

The chain carries TRBV11-3 and TRBJ2-3; TRBD2 agrees at 10 bases. The J segment lost 4 bases and the V segment lost 1 base, leaving 5 bases of the junction unmatched. Germline-derived CDR1 and CDR2 are SGHNT and YENEEA. CDR3 length: 16 amino acids. CDR3 amino acids: CASSLGGGLASDTQYF. CDR3 nucleotides: TGTGCCAGCAGCTTAGGAGGGGGACTAGCGTCAGATACGCAGTATTTT.

The rearrangement joins TRBV27 to TRBJ2-7, with D maybe TRBD2 (5 bases). V dropped 7 bases and J dropped 4 bases, with 17 bases sitting between them. The CDR3 sequence is 14 residues long. CDR1 MNHEY and CDR2 SMNVEV come from the germline V gene (reference sequence). In nucleotides, the CDR3 is TGTGCCAGCACTCCCCGGACGGGAAATTACGAGCAGTACTTC. Amino acids: CASTPRTGNYEQYF.

The chain recombines TRBV9 with TRBJ2-6, with 7 bases lining up with TRBD1. Germline CDR1 and CDR2: SGDLS and YYNGEE. The CDR3 runs to 17 residues. With 2 bases clipped from V and 0 bases from J, the junction kept 5 bases outside the gene matches. In DNA, the CDR3 is TGTGCCAGCAGCGTTTCGGGACAGAACTCTGGGGCCAACGTCCTGACTTTC. Protein sequence: CASSVSGQNSGANVLTF.

The chain couples TRBV6-6 to TRBJ2-2; D not certain. The CDR3 extends over 13 amino acids. Germline V gives CDR1 MNHNY, CDR2 SVGAGI (reference sequence). Trimming stripped 6 bases from V and 7 bases from J, with 12 bases between. This chain's CDR3 is CASRGESFGELFF. Here the CDR3 DNA reads TGTGCCAGCAGGGGCGAGTCCTTCGGGGAGCTGTTTTTT.

The rearrangement joins TRBV6-5 to TRBJ1-6; D gene unclear. V was shortened by 6 bases and J by 8 bases, with 11 bases between the two germline ends. CDR1 and CDR2 (germline): MNHEY, SVGAGI. The CDR3 is 13 residues long. CDR3 sequence (DNA): TGTGCCAGCAGAACCACAGTGGATTCACCCCTCCACTTT. Its translation: CASRTTVDSPLHF.

The CDR3 DNA reads TGTGCCAGCAACCAGGGGGGTGAAGCTTTCTTT. It codes for CASNQGGEAFF. V gene TRBV2 combines with J gene TRBJ1-1; 7 nucleotides agree with TRBD1. The CDR3 loop spans 11 amino acids. The V segment lost 7 bases and the J segment 7 bases; nucleotides outside the gene matches: 3. Germline V CDR1 and CDR2: SNHLY, FYNNEI.

The chain carries TRBV21-1 and TRBJ2-5; the DNA was not compared with TRBD2, the D call given in the table. TRBV21-1 is a pseudogene locus. This CDR3 has 17 residues. In DNA, the CDR3 is TGTGCCAGCAGCATTCATTCCCAAGCGGAGTACCAAGAGACCCAGTACTTC. Its translation: CASSIHSQAEYQETQYF.

This chain connects TRBV2 to TRBJ2-7; TRBD1 might be the D (6 bases). Trimming removed 2 bases at V and 6 bases at J, with 14 bases between. Germline V gene data show CDR1 as SNHLY and CDR2 as FYNNEI. There are 14 residues in the CDR3. The CDR3 DNA sequence: TGTGCCAGCAGTGAATCAGGGGCGGAAGGCGAGCAGTACTTC. This gives the protein CASSESGAEGEQYF. The whole variable domain, remainder taken from reference TRBV2 and TRBJ2-7, is EPEVTQTPSHQVTQMGQEVILRCVPISNHLYFYWYRQILGQKVEFLVSFYNNEISEKSEIFDDQFSVERPDGSNFTLKIRSTKLEDSAMYFCASSESGAEGEQYFGPGTRLTVT.

This clone has a handful of counts. V gene TRBV27 combines with J gene TRBJ1-6, with 8 bases identical to TRBD1. This CDR3 is 16 amino acids long. Trimming removed 6 bases from V and 9 bases from J; junction bases left unmatched: 13. Germline values: CDR1 MNHEY, CDR2 SMNVEV (reference sequence). The CDR3 sequence is CASSTRDRGLSSPLHF. In nucleotides, the CDR3 is TGTGCCAGCAGCACCCGCGACAGGGGCCTGAGTTCACCCCTCCACTTT.

Here the CDR3 DNA reads TGTGCCAGCAGCTTAGGGATCAGGGAGACCCAGTACTTC. It translates to CASSLGIRETQYF. The V gene is TRBV11-1, the J gene TRBJ2-5, with D hard to call. The V gene's germline CDR1 is SGHAT and CDR2 FQDESV (reference sequence). The CDR3 is 13 amino acids. Trimming removed 1 base at V and 5 bases at J, with 8 bases between.

The CDR3 DNA is TGCGCCAGCAGCCAAGATAGCTCTGCGTACAATTATAACAATGAGCAGTTCTTC. Residues: CASSQDSSAYNYNNEQFF. The chain combines TRBV4-3 with TRBJ2-1, with no clear D. CDR3 length: 18 amino acids. V was shortened by 0 bases and J by 5 bases, with 20 bases between the two germline ends. CDR1 is LGHNA and CDR2 is YSLEER in the germline V gene.

This rearrangement joins TRBV2 to TRBJ2-2; D is possibly TRBD1 (5 bases). The V end was cut by 5 bases, the J end by 0 bases, with 10 bases between. The CDR3 consists of 15 residues. Looked up from germline, CDR1 is SNHLY and CDR2 is FYNNEI. The CDR3 here is CASSPGRANTGELFF. The DNA of the CDR3 is TGTGCCAGCAGTCCGGGCAGGGCGAACACCGGGGAGCTGTTTTTT.

CDR3 DNA sequence: TGTGCCAGCAGCCCCCTAGGGGGATTATATAATTCACCCCTCCACTTT. It encodes CASSPLGGLYNSPLHF. The rearrangement uses TRBV9 and TRBJ1-6; possibly TRBD1 for D (6 bases). The CDR3 sequence is 16 residues long. Trimming shortened V by 4 bases and J by 4 bases, and 15 bases separated the two germline ends. From germline, CDR1 is SGDLS and CDR2 YYNGEE.

This clone was seen more than once but under ten times. The J gene is TRBJ2-7, the V gene TRBV5-4, with 8 bases lining up with TRBD2. After removal of 1 base from V and 2 bases from J, the junction contained 5 bases not matched to a gene. Germline lookup yields CDR1 SGHNT and CDR2 YYREEE (reference sequence). The CDR3 has 15 residues. The CDR3 is CASSLSGGRTYEQYF. For the CDR3, the DNA is TGTGCCAGCAGCTTGAGCGGCGGGAGGACCTACGAGCAGTACTTC.

This sequence joins TRBV7-9 and TRBJ2-6; TRBD1 might be the D (5 bases). Per the germline V gene, CDR1 is SEHNR and CDR2 is FQNEAQ (reference sequence). There are 16 residues in the CDR3. V lost 2 bases and J lost 1, with 9 bases in between. The CDR3 reads CASSLPQGSGANVLTF. For the CDR3, the DNA is TGTGCCAGCAGCTTACCCCAGGGATCTGGGGCCAACGTCCTGACTTTC.

This clone was detected a few times. The V gene is TRBV6-2 or TRBV6-3, the J gene TRBJ2-2, with D tentatively TRBD1 (6 bases). Trimming stripped 2 bases from V and 5 bases from J, with 6 bases between. The CDR3 extends over 13 amino acids. CDR1 and CDR2 from the germline V gene are MNHEY and SVGEGT. The CDR3 nucleotides are TGTGCCAGCAGTTACGGACAGACCGGGGAGCTGTTTTTT. It yields the protein CASSYGQTGELFF.